The source of this TCR beta chain is a study of Graves' ophthalmopathy and Graves' hyperthyroidism (dated by TCRdb to the late 2010s). Broadly, across the study: Stable hyperthyroidism was defined as no progression to ophthalmopathy within 18 months of follow-up. The independent validation cohort included under 20 hyperthyroidism patients plus 17 patients who later progressed from hyperthyroidism to ophthalmopathy. In total, approximately 140 blood samples were TCR-sequenced: some 40 ophthalmopathy, roughly 80 hyperthyroidism and about 17 hyperthyroidism-to-ophthalmopathy patients. A discovery set of 100 patients (roughly 41 ophthalmopathy, 60 or so stable hyperthyroidism) was enrolled to explore V-J signatures distinguishing ophthalmopathy from hyperthyroidism. Once sampling was done, hyperthyroidism patients were given methimazole at a starting dose of 30 mg daily, while ophthalmopathy patients were given high-dose intravenous methylprednisolone. The study used TCR beta repertoire signatures to distinguish Graves' ophthalmopathy from Graves' hyperthyroidism and to predict progression to ophthalmopathy. In roughly 6 hyperthyroidism patients, the T-cell repertoire of thyroid tissue was compared with the T-cell repertoire of blood. The paper's findings and limits, for the study overall: In cross-validation, the 13-signature model distinguished ophthalmopathy from stable hyperthyroidism with less than 90% sensitivity and around 84% specificity, while in the test set the corresponding values were roughly 80% and 75%. In validation, the model predicted ophthalmopathy progression with about 64% sensitivity and approximately 75% specificity; some 13 predicted patients were CT-confirmed with GO in a median of about 6.1 months. No statistical method was used to set the sample size in advance, and the investigators knew which group each participant was assigned to. Most expanded thyroid clonotypes with a frequency above 0.001 also appeared in blood, which suggests that blood repertoires may reflect the immune response in the thyroid.

Patients with hyperthyroidism were aged 18 to 65 years, had been newly diagnosed, and had a disease duration of less than 2 months. Patients with other autoimmune diseases, uncontrolled infections, pregnancy or lactation were excluded. Clinical symptoms, serum thyroxine, TRAb, thyroid ultrasound and orbital computed tomography were used for diagnosis. Total RNA was extracted using Trizol reagent, and RNA quality was checked on an Agilent 2100 Bioanalyzer. This clonotype was observed at least ten times. Its antigen specificity is not known. No qualities accompany the bases; no much larger clone lies one base away. For repertoire sequencing, TCR beta CDR3 regions were amplified from RNA transcripts. HTBI primers and the Qiagen OneStep RT-PCR kit were used in a first-round RT-PCR, which was followed by a second-round multiplex PCR, size selection and purification. The libraries underwent paired-end sequencing with 100 bp reads on an Illumina HiSeq2000. In the paper's pipeline: SOAPnuke was used to process the reads, throwing out any read that had adapters, had uncalled bases, had a mean Phred below 15, or lacked an exact constant-primer or identifier match. COPE v1.2.5 was used to merge the high-quality paired reads. Clonotypes were defined as unique nucleotide sequences and were aligned to IMGT TRB V, D and J references using MiTCR v1.1. Only V-J combinations with frequency above 0.0001 were analysed, covering 98% to 99.2% of repertoires. A TCR clonal expansion and chaos score per V-J combination was defined as the ratio of F50 clonal expansion to chaos observed in the TCRdist matrix. Features were reduced by Welch's t-statistics and random forest to 10 to 15 V-J combinations, which fed a naive Bayes classifier. The similarity between thyroid and blood repertoires was quantified using the Morisita-Horn index. TCRdb reprocessing: public reads trimmed at Q25 with fastp, clones called with MiXCR, in-frame beta chains kept. Rows with one shared CDR3 protein collapse into an entry with the most common genes and DNA. TCRdb, not the original authors, processed these V and J calls. Recorded for this sample are about 1.1 million distinct CDR3 sequences; about 38% of them occurred a single time. Approximately 12% of the sample rests with the top ten.

CDR1 and CDR2 (SGHVS, FNYEAQ) derive from the germline V gene. Trimming takes 5 bases off V and 7 bases off J; junction bases not matched to a gene: 11. The CDR3 contains 15 residues, cysteine and phenylalanine counted. Only CDR3 DNA is held: 45 bases, read in frame from base 1. The sequencing input was peripheral blood or thyroid tissue (not recorded which). The rearrangement combines TRBV7-6 with TRBJ2-7; a stretch of 10 junction bases matches TRBD2. This clonotype was sampled from an adult man with Graves' hyperthyroidism. The CDR3 protein is CASSPQASGSREQYF. The DNA sequence reads TGTGCCAGCAGCCCCCAGGCTAGCGGGAGTCGAGAGCAGTACTTC.